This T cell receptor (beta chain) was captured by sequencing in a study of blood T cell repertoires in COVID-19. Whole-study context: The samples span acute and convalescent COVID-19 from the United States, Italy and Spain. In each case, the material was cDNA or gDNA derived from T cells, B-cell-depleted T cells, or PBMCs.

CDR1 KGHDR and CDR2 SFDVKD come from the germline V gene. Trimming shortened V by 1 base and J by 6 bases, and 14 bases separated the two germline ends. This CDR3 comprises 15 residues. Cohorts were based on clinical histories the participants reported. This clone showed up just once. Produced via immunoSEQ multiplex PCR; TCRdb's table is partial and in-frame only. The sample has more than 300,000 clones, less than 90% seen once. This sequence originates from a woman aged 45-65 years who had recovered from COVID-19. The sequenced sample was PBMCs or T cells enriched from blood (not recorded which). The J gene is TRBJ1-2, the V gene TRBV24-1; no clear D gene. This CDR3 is CATSDFASSGHGYTF. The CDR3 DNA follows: TGTGCCACCAGTGATTTTGCGAGTTCTGGGCATGGCTACACCTTC.